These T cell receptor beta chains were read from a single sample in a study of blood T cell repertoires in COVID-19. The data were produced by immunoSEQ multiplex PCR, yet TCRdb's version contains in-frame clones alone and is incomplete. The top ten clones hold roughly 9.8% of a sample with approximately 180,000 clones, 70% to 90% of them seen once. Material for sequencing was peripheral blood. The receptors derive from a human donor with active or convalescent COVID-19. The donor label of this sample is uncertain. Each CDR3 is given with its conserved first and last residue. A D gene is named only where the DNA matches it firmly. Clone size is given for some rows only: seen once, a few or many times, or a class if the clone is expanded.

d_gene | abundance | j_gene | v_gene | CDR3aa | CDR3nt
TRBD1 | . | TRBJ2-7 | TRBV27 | CASSWGTGVYEQYF | TGTGCCAGCAGTTGGGGGACAGGGGTCTACGAGCAGTACTTC
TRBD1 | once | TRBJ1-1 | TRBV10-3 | CAISPGGTEAFF | TGTGCCATCAGCCCAGGGGGCACTGAAGCTTTCTTT
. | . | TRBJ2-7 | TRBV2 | CASGLAGYEQYF | TGTGCCAGCGGTCTAGCTGGCTACGAGCAGTACTTC
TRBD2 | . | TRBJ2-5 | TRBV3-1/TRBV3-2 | CASLSGSGETQYF | TGTGCCAGCTTGAGCGGGAGTGGAGAGACCCAGTACTTC
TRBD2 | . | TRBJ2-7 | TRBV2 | CASRVDSSGGRAGSYEQYF | TGTGCCAGCAGGGTCGACAGCTCTGGGGGGAGGGCCGGATCCTACGAGCAGTACTTC
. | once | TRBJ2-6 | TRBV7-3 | CASSQGGGAGANVLTF | TGTGCCAGCAGCCAAGGAGGGGGCGCAGGGGCCAACGTCCTGACTTTC
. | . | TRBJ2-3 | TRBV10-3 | CAISLYDTQYF | TGTGCCATCAGTCTTTATGATACGCAGTATTTT
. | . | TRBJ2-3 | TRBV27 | CASSLNLDTQYF | TGTGCCAGCAGTCTTAATTTGGATACGCAGTATTTT
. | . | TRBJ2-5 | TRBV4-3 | CASSQSRGGHETQYF | TGCGCCAGCAGCCAATCTAGGGGGGGCCATGAGACCCAGTACTTC
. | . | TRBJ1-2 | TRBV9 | CASSPQGPNYGYTF | TGTGCCAGCAGCCCCCAGGGGCCCAACTATGGCTACACCTTC
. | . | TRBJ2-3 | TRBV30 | CAWSVSGDTQYF | TGTGCCTGGAGTGTAAGCGGGGATACGCAGTATTTT
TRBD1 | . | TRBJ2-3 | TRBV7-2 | CASSRTGGTDTQYF | TGTGCCAGCAGCCGGACAGGGGGCACAGATACGCAGTATTTT
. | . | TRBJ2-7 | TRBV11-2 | CASSFVTLEQYF | TGTGCCAGCAGCTTCGTCACTTTGGAGCAGTACTTC
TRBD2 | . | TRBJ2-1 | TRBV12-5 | CASGLVLSSGGPHRYNEQFF | TGTGCTAGTGGTTTGGTACTTTCTAGCGGGGGCCCCCATCGCTACAATGAGCAGTTCTTC
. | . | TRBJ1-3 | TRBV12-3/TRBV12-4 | CASTLNTGNTIYF | TGTGCCAGCACCTTGAACACTGGAAACACCATATATTTT
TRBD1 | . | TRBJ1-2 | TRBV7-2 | CASSQLTGPTHGYTF | TGTGCCAGCAGCCAATTGACAGGGCCGACGCACGGCTACACCTTC
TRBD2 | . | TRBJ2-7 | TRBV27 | CASSTLIAGGRAYEQYF | TGTGCCAGCAGTACCCTAATAGCGGGAGGTAGGGCCTACGAGCAGTACTTC
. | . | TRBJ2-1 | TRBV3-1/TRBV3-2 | CASSQERGEQFF | TGTGCCAGCAGCCAAGAGCGGGGTGAGCAGTTCTTC
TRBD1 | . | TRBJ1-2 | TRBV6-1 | CASSEARGTGVYGYTF | TGTGCCAGCAGTGAAGCGAGGGGGACAGGGGTCTATGGCTACACCTTC
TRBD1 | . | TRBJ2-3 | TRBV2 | CASQQGASISIVTQYF | TGTGCCAGCCAACAGGGGGCGTCGATCTCCATTGTTACGCAGTATTTT
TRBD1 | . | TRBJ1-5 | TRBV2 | CASSEQGANQPQHF | TGTGCCAGCAGTGAACAGGGGGCTAATCAGCCCCAGCATTTT
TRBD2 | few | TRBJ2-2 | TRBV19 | CASSGFSGGSTGELFF | TGTGCCAGTAGTGGGTTTAGCGGGGGGTCAACCGGGGAGCTGTTTTTT
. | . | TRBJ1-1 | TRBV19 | CASSIYAEAFF | TGTGCCAGTAGTATATATGCTGAAGCTTTCTTT
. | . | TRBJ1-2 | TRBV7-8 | CASSPRSGAGANYGYTF | TGTGCCAGCAGCCCAAGATCGGGTGCGGGGGCTAACTATGGCTACACCTTC
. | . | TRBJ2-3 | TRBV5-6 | CASSLFAGSFDTQYF | TGTGCCAGCAGCTTGTTCGCAGGCTCGTTTGATACGCAGTATTTT
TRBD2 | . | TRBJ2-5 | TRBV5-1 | CASSSRTSGRRGETQYF | TGCGCCAGCAGCTCCCGGACTAGCGGGAGAAGGGGAGAGACCCAGTACTTC
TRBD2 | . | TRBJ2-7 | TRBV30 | CAWKVSGTYEQYF | TGTGCCTGGAAGGTAAGCGGGACCTACGAGCAGTACTTC
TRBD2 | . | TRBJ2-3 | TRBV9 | CASSVEFERDYTDTQYF | TGTGCCAGCAGCGTAGAATTTGAGCGGGACTACACAGATACGCAGTATTTT
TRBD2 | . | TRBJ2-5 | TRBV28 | CASKKAGVFQETQYF | TGTGCCAGCAAAAAAGCGGGAGTCTTCCAAGAGACCCAGTACTTC
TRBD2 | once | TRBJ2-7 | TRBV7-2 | CASSPRTSGGDEQYF | TGTGCCAGCAGCCCCAGGACTAGCGGGGGGGACGAGCAGTACTTC
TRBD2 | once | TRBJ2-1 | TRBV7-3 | CASSLSGSLYNEQFF | TGTGCCAGCAGCTTAAGCGGGAGCCTTTACAATGAGCAGTTCTTC
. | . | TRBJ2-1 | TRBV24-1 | CATSDNSLFHNEQFF | TGTGCCACCAGTGATAATAGCCTATTCCACAATGAGCAGTTCTTC
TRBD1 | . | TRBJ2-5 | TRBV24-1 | CATSDTGQGETQYF | TGTGCCACCAGTGACACTGGACAGGGTGAGACCCAGTACTTC
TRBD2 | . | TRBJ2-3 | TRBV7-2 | CASSLVASGRDTQYF | TGTGCCAGCAGCTTAGTCGCTAGCGGGCGAGATACGCAGTATTTT
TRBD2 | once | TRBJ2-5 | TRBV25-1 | CASSEQLAGVETQYF | TGTGCCAGCAGTGAGCAACTAGCGGGGGTCGAGACCCAGTACTTC
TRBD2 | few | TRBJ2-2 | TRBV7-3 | CASSPSGNTGELFF | TGTGCCAGCAGCCCTAGCGGGAACACCGGGGAGCTGTTTTTT
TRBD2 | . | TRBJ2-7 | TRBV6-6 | CASSYPSGSSYEQYF | TGTGCCAGCAGTTACCCGAGCGGGAGCTCCTACGAGCAGTACTTC
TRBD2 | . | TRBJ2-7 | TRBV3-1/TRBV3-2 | CASERTGERGSYEQYF | TGTGCCAGCGAGCGGACCGGCGAGCGGGGATCCTACGAGCAGTACTTC
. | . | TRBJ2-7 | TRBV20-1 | CSASSSYEQYF | TGCAGTGCTTCGAGCTCCTACGAGCAGTACTTC
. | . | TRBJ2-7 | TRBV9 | CASSVVGRRILYEQYF | TGTGCCAGCAGCGTAGTGGGGAGACGTATCCTCTACGAGCAGTACTTC